Listed here are 30 T cell receptor beta chains from one sample, sequenced in a study of T cells after yellow fever vaccination. MiXCR was run by TCRdb on the 5' RACE reads, yielding one entry per CDR3 protein. Here the sample spans fewer than 450,000 distinct CDR3 sequences, roughly 10% being singletons. The starting material was PBMCs, obtained on the day of the first yellow fever vaccination. The receptors here all came from a man between 18 and 35 years old who received the YFV17D yellow fever vaccine.

This clonotype was seen more than once but under ten times. V and J are TRBV6-5 and TRBJ1-5, with TRBD1 as a possible D gene (5 bases). With 0 bases removed from V and 13 bases from J, the gap between germline ends came to 13 bases. The CDR3 runs to 13 residues. The germline CDR1 and CDR2 sequences are MNHEY and SVGAGI. CDR3 nucleotides: TGTGCCAGCAGTTACTCAGGGGTCACCTCGCAGCATTTT. It specifies CASSYSGVTSQHF.

The chain links TRBV5-5 to TRBJ2-7; 9 bases are shared with TRBD1. The trim removed 5 bases at V and 5 bases at J, leaving 5 bases unmatched. From germline, CDR1 is SGHKS and CDR2 YYEKEE (reference sequence). There are 13 residues in the CDR3. The chain's CDR3 is CASRRTGVDEQYV. The CDR3 region has the DNA TGTGCCAGCAGACGGACAGGGGTCGACGAGCAGTACGTC.

This clonotype was recorded at least ten times. The rearrangement links TRBV4-3 to TRBJ2-1; possibly TRBD1 or TRBD2 for D (5 bases each). V was trimmed by 5 bases and J by 3 bases, leaving 11 bases between them. The CDR3 length is 14 residues. Per germline, CDR1 LGHNA and CDR2 YSLEER. CDR3 coding DNA: TGCGCCAGCAGCTCACTAGACAGCTACAATGAGCAGTTCTTC. Protein: CASSSLDSYNEQFF.

This clonotype has a handful of counts. The rearrangement uses TRBV13 and TRBJ1-6; TRBD1 matches at 9 bases. With V trimmed by 4 bases and J by 9 bases, 7 bases remained unmatched. The CDR3 consists of 15 residues. The germline V gene encodes CDR1 PRHDT and CDR2 FYEKMQ (reference sequence). The CDR3 DNA follows: TGTGCCAGCAGCTCCTCCGGACAGGGGATTTCACCCCTCCACTTT. Protein product: CASSSSGQGISPLHF.

This chain links TRBV29-1 with TRBJ2-1; 8 bases align to TRBD1. After removal of 0 bases from V and 0 bases from J, the junction contained 7 bases not matched to a gene. The CDR3 is 17 residues long. CDR1 SQVTM and CDR2 ANQGSEA come from the germline V gene. CDR3 sequence reads: CSVEDDRGQSSYNEQFF. The DNA for the CDR3 is TGCAGCGTTGAAGACGACAGGGGCCAAAGCTCCTACAATGAGCAGTTCTTC.

This clonotype was counted between two and nine times. V and J are TRBV7-2 and TRBJ2-1; the match to TRBD1 covers 7 bases. With 2 bases clipped from V and 4 bases from J, the junction kept 5 bases outside the gene matches. The CDR3 runs to 15 residues. The germline CDR1 and CDR2 sequences are SGHTA and FQGNSA. The CDR3 bases are TGTGCCAGCAGCTTACAAGGGACAGCGTACAATGAGCAGTTCTTC. This translates into CASSLQGTAYNEQFF.

V is TRBV12-3 or TRBV12-4 and J is TRBJ2-5, with 7 positions matching TRBD1. The length of the CDR3 is 12 residues. V dropped 6 bases and J dropped 12; count of bases not matched to a gene: 10. The CDR3 sequence is CASSSDRQGEYF. CDR3 bases: TGTGCCAGCAGCAGCGACCGACAGGGAGAGTACTTC.

The V call is TRBV4-1, the J call TRBJ2-7; 9 nucleotides line up with TRBD2. The CDR3 has 15 residues. V shed 4 bases and J 0 bases; nucleotides not matched to a gene: 4. The germline V gene has CDR1 MGHRA and CDR2 YSYEKL. The DNA for the CDR3 is TGCGCCAGCAGCCGGGAGCGGGGGGTCTCCTACGAGCAGTACTTC. Amino acid sequence: CASSRERGVSYEQYF.

The rearrangement uses TRBV14 and TRBJ1-1; D is unclear. CDR1 is SGHDN, CDR2 FVKESK, per germline. The ends were cut back, 3 bases at V and 4 bases at J, with 9 bases in the middle. The CDR3 extends over 13 amino acids. CDR3 residues: CASSQGGPTEAFF. The CDR3 region has the DNA TGTGCCAGCAGCCAGGGAGGCCCCACTGAAGCTTTCTTT.

This clonotype was counted only a few times. This rearrangement joins TRBV19 to TRBJ1-5; D not certain. The CDR3 has 15 residues. Trimming took off 8 bases at V and 0 bases at J, with 14 bases between the two ends. In germline, CDR1 is LNHDA, CDR2 SQIVND (reference sequence). The CDR3 DNA sequence: TGTGCCAGTTCTTACGGATCTTATAGCAATCAGCCCCAGCATTTT. Translation: CASSYGSYSNQPQHF.

This clonotype has a handful of counts. The chain employs TRBV4-1 and TRBJ1-1; D not resolved. Germline CDR1 MGHRA, CDR2 YSYEKL. The germline V and J ends were trimmed by 1 base and 7 bases, with 10 bases remaining between them. The CDR3 sequence is 13 residues long. The CDR3 reads CASSQGSVIEAFF. Here the CDR3 DNA reads TGCGCCAGCAGCCAAGGTTCTGTGATTGAAGCTTTCTTT.

Details on this clonotype: A junction boundary mismatches the germline segment, possibly from a read error. This chain uses TRBV9 with TRBJ1-2, with 7 bases lining up with TRBD1. Germline CDR1 reads SGDLS; CDR2 reads YYNGEE. This CDR3 comprises 14 residues. The CDR3 DNA reads TGTGCCAGCAGCGCGACAGGGAAGAACTATCGCTACACCTTC. The encoded protein is CASSATGKNYRYTF.

CDR3 region: CASSVAPTREATQYF. The CDR3 nucleotides read TGTGCCAGCAGCGTCGCCCCGACCCGGGAGGCTACGCAGTATTTT. The gene calls are TRBV7-2 and TRBJ2-3, with TRBD2 identical over 7 bases. The CDR3 totals 15 residues. The germline CDR1 and CDR2 sequences are SGHTA and FQGNSA. V was pared by 5 bases and J by 8 bases, with 13 bases of the junction left unmatched.

Concerning this clonotype: One end of the junction fails to match germline, which may point to a read error. The chain is built from TRBV5-8 and TRBJ1-5; D is undetermined. This CDR3 is built from 13 residues. CDR1 and CDR2 (germline): SGHTS, YDEGEE. CDR3 sequence: CAISLNYNQPQHF. In DNA form, the CDR3 reads TGTGCCATCAGCTTAAACTACAATCAGCCCCAGCATTTT.

This clonotype was recorded a few times. V and J are TRBV5-1 and TRBJ2-7; D is possibly TRBD1 or TRBD2 (5 bases each). The CDR3 totals 15 residues. The germline V and J ends were trimmed by 2 bases and 2 bases, with 14 bases remaining between them. Looked up from germline, CDR1 is SGHRS and CDR2 is YFSETQ. The CDR3 DNA reads TGCGCCAGCAGCTTAGGGGACGGACGGGCCTACGAGCAGTACTTC. Translation: CASSLGDGRAYEQYF.

The chain is built from TRBV4-1 and TRBJ2-5; D remains ambiguous. Germline loops: CDR1 MGHRA, CDR2 YSYEKL. The V end was cut by 4 bases, the J end by 5 bases, with 11 bases between. This CDR3 is 13 amino acids long. CDR3 in amino acids: CASSRGVGETQYF. The CDR3 bases are TGCGCCAGCAGCCGGGGTGTAGGGGAGACCCAGTACTTC.

This clonotype was seen once. This rearrangement joins TRBV6-2 or TRBV6-3 to TRBJ2-1; tentative D call: TRBD1 (6 bases). This CDR3 has 16 residues. Trimming cost V 7 bases and J 3 bases, with 19 bases left between them. Germline V lookup: CDR1 MNHEY, CDR2 SVGEGT. The CDR3 here is CASTPLEGHHYNEQFF. The CDR3 DNA reads TGTGCCAGCACCCCCTTAGAGGGACATCACTACAATGAGCAGTTCTTC.

The chain employs TRBV28 and TRBJ2-5; tentatively, D is TRBD2 (6 bases). Trimming took 5 bases from V and 7 from J, leaving 20 bases between them. CDR1 is MDHEN, CDR2 SYDVKM, per germline. This CDR3 is 15 amino acids long. The CDR3: CASSDQGLPTGTQYF. The CDR3 region has the DNA TGTGCCAGCAGTGACCAGGGACTCCCAACCGGGACCCAGTACTTC.

This clonotype was picked up a small number of times. The chain is built from TRBV20-1 and TRBJ2-5, with D perhaps matching TRBD1 (7 bases). Trimming cost V 0 bases and J 5 bases, with 13 bases left between them. Germline CDR1 is DFQATT and CDR2 is SNEGSKA (reference sequence). CDR3 size: 14 residues. The CDR3 sequence is CSARDRGVRETQYF. CDR3 coding DNA: TGCAGTGCTAGAGACAGGGGGGTCCGGGAGACCCAGTACTTC.

V usage is TRBV4-2 and J usage is TRBJ2-1, with D possibly being TRBD1 or TRBD2 (6 bases each). Germline assignment: CDR1 LGHNA and CDR2 YNFKEQ. Trimming stripped 0 bases from V and 7 bases from J, with 16 bases between. CDR3 length: 16 amino acids. CDR3 protein: CASSQDGVGGWNEQFF. The CDR3 nucleotides read TGTGCCAGCAGCCAAGACGGGGTGGGGGGCTGGAATGAGCAGTTCTTC.

To note about this clonotype: The junction departs from the called germline gene at one end, perhaps through a read error. The chain is built from TRBV4-1 and TRBJ1-1; D is undetermined. The CDR3 totals 14 residues. Looked up from germline, CDR1 is MGHRA and CDR2 is YSYEKL. This CDR3 reads CASSQELGVFGPYF. The CDR3 bases are TGCGCCAGCAGCCAAGAGTTAGGTGTTTTCGGCCCTTACTTT.

This clonotype has just a few counts. The chain has TRBV19 and TRBJ2-7; D could derive from TRBD1 or TRBD2 (5 bases each). Germline V gene lookup returns CDR1 LNHDA and CDR2 SQIVND (reference sequence). The CDR3 contains 13 residues. V lost 8 bases and J 2 bases, leaving 13 bases between the germline ends. CDR3 region: CASGGDRAYEQYF. CDR3 in DNA: TGTGCCAGTGGTGGGGACCGAGCCTACGAGCAGTACTTC.

This clonotype came up a few times. This chain joins TRBV4-1 and TRBJ2-1; D unresolved. Germline V CDR1 and CDR2: MGHRA, YSYEKL. The germline V and J ends were trimmed by 2 bases and 5 bases, with 7 bases remaining between them. The CDR3 totals 13 residues. CDR3 sequence: CASSQLAHNEQFF. CDR3 nucleotides: TGCGCCAGCAGCCAACTCGCACACAATGAGCAGTTCTTC.

This clonotype was counted only a few times. The rearrangement uses TRBV6-1 and TRBJ2-2; 9 bases are shared with TRBD1. CDR1 is MNHNS and CDR2 is SASEGT in the germline V gene. The CDR3 spans 15 residues. V lost 5 bases to trimming and J lost 6 bases; unmatched junction nucleotides: 7. The CDR3 coding sequence is TGTGCCAGCAGTCCAGGGGACAGGGCTTCCGGGGAGCTGTTTTTT. Its translation is CASSPGDRASGELFF.

The CDR3 is CAWREEGAYGYTF. CDR3 sequence (DNA): TGTGCCTGGAGGGAGGAGGGGGCCTATGGCTACACCTTC. The J gene is TRBJ1-2, the V gene TRBV30, with 7 bases that match TRBD1. Germline V lookup: CDR1 GTSNPN, CDR2 SVGIG (reference sequence). The J segment lost 4 bases and the V segment lost 3 bases, leaving 5 bases of the junction unmatched. The CDR3 covers 13 residues. The full variable domain, its missing parts supplied by reference TRBV30 and TRBJ1-2, is SQTIHQWPATLVQPVGSPLSLECTVEGTSNPNLYWYRQAAGRGLQLLFYSVGIGQISSEVPQNLSASRPQDRQFILSSKKLLLSDSGFYLCAWREEGAYGYTFGSGTRLTVV.

This clonotype was observed many times. The rearrangement joins TRBV4-3 to TRBJ2-1; 7 bases match TRBD2. Germline CDR1 is LGHNA and CDR2 is YSLEER. V shed 0 bases, J shed 1 base, and the junction held 3 bases outside the gene matches. CDR3 length: 16 residues. The DNA of the CDR3 is TGCGCCAGCAGCCAAGACCGACTAGCTTCCTACAATGAGCAGTTCTTC. This codes for CASSQDRLASYNEQFF.

V and J are TRBV20-1 and TRBJ2-7; D gene unclear. V was clipped by 5 bases and J by 2 bases, with 13 bases between them. The CDR3 contains 13 residues. Germline assignment: CDR1 DFQATT and CDR2 SNEGSKA (reference sequence). CDR3 DNA: TGCAGTGCTGCGGAAGGGTCAACCTACGAGCAGTACGTC. Its protein is CSAAEGSTYEQYV.

The V and J genes are TRBV5-4 and TRBJ2-3; D unclear. This CDR3 is built from 14 residues. Trimming took 4 bases from V and 6 from J, leaving 15 bases between them. The germline V gene encodes CDR1 SGHNT and CDR2 YYREEE (reference sequence). In nucleotides, the CDR3 is TGTGCCAGCAGCCGTCCTGGACCTGGCGATACGCAGTATTTT. Protein sequence: CASSRPGPGDTQYF.

The chain couples TRBV5-1 to TRBJ1-1; D not certain. V lost 4 bases and J 6 bases, leaving 4 bases between the germline ends. Germline CDR1 SGHRS, CDR2 YFSETQ. The CDR3 is made up of 10 amino acids. The CDR3 loop reads CASSLAEAFF. The CDR3 bases are TGCGCCAGCAGCCTAGCTGAAGCTTTCTTT. The variable domain in full, completed from reference TRBV5-1 and TRBJ1-1, reads KAGVTQTPRYLIKTRGQQVTLSCSPISGHRSVSWYQQTPGQGLQFLFEYFSETQRNKGNFPGRFSGRQFSNSRSEMNVSTLELGDSALYLCASSLAEAFFGQGTRLTVV.

This clonotype was seen at least ten times. This sequence joins TRBV15 and TRBJ2-3; TRBD2 agrees at 14 bases. Germline V gene lookup returns CDR1 LNHNV and CDR2 YYDKDF (reference sequence). This CDR3 spans 19 amino acids. V trimming: 1 base; J trimming: 0 bases; junction bases outside the gene matches: 6. As DNA, the CDR3 is TGTGCCACCAGCAGAGCAGGACTAGCGGGGGGTGATAGCACAGATACGCAGTATTTT. This translates into CATSRAGLAGGDSTDTQYF.